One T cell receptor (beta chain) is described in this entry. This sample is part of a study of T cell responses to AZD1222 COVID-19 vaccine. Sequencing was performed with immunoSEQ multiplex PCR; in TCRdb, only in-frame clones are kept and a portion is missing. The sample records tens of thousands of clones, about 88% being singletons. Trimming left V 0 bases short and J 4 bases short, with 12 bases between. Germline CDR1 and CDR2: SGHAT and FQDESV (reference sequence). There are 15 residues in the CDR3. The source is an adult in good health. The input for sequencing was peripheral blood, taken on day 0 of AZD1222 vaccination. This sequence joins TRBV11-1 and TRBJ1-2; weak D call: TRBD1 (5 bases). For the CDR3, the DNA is TGTGCCAGCAGCTTAGCGGGGGGACTGCCCTATGGCTACACCTTC. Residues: CASSLAGGLPYGYTF.